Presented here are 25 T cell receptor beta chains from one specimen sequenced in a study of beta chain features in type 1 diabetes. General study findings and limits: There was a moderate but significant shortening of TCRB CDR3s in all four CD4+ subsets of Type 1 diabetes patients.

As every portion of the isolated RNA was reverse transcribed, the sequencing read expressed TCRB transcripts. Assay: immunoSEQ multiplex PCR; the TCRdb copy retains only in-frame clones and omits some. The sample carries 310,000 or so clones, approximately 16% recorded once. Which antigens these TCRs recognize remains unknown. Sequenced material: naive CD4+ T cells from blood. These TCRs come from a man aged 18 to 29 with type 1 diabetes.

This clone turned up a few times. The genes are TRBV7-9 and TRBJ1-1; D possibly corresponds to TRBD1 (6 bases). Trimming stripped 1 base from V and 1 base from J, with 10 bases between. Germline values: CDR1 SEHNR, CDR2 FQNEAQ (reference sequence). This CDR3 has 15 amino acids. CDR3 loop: CASSLEDSPNTEAFF. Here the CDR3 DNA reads TGTGCCAGCAGCTTAGAGGACAGTCCGAACACTGAAGCTTTCTTT.

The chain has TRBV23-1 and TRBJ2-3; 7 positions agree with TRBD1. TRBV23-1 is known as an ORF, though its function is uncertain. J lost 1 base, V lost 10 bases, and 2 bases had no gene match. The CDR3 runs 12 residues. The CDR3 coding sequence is TGCGCCAAAGACAGGGGCACAGATACGCAGTATTTT. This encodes CAKDRGTDTQYF.

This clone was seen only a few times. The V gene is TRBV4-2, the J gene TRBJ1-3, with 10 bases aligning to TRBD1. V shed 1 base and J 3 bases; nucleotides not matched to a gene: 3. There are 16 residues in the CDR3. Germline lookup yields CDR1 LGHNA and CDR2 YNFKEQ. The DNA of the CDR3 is TGTGCCAGCAGCCAAGGGACAGGGGGTGTTGGAAACACCATATATTTT. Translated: CASSQGTGGVGNTIYF.

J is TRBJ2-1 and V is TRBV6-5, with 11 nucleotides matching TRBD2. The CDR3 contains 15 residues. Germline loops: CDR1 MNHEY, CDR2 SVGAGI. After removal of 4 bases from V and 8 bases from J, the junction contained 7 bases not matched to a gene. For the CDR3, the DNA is TGTGCCAGCAGTTGGACTAGCGGGTCTCCCCATGAGCAGTTCTTC. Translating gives CASSWTSGSPHEQFF.

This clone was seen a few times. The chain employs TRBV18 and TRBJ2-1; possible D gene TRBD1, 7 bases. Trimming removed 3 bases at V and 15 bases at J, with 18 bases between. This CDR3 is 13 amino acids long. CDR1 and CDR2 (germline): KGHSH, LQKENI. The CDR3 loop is CASSPTSTGRLFF. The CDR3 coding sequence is TGTGCCAGCTCACCGACATCGACAGGGAGGCTGTTCTTC.

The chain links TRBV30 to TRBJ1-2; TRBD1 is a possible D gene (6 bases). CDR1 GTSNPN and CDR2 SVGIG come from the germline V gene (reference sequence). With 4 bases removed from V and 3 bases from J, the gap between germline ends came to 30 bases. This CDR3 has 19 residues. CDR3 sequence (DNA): TGTGCCTGGAACCGAAGAGATCCGACAGGAGTTTTTAAGGACTATGGCTACACCTTC. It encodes CAWNRRDPTGVFKDYGYTF.

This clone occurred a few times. The CDR3 loop is CASSNRGGGPETQYF. CDR3 coding DNA: TGTGCCAGCAGCAATCGTGGAGGGGGCCCGGAGACCCAGTACTTC. The V call is TRBV7-2, the J call TRBJ2-5, with D perhaps TRBD1 (7 bases). Germline V gene sequence: CDR1 SGHTA, CDR2 FQGNSA. V shed 5 bases and J shed 5 bases, with 18 bases lying between them. CDR3 size: 15 residues.

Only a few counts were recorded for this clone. The CDR3 here is CASRAGGSSYNEQFF. The CDR3 coding sequence is TGTGCCAGCAGGGCAGGGGGGTCCTCCTACAATGAGCAGTTCTTC. The chain combines TRBV7-9 with TRBJ2-1, with D possibly matching TRBD1 (7 bases). The ends were cut back, 6 bases at V and 0 bases at J, with 12 bases in the middle. Germline CDR1 SEHNR, CDR2 FQNEAQ (reference sequence). The CDR3 runs 15 residues.

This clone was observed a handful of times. CDR3: CSVEGRLQETQYF. Written as DNA, the CDR3 is TGCAGCGTTGAAGGCAGATTACAAGAGACCCAGTACTTC. This chain joins TRBV29-1 and TRBJ2-5; D not resolved. Germline CDR1 is SQVTM and CDR2 is ANQGSEA. The V end lost 1 base, the J end lost 2 bases, and 8 bases lay between the germline ends. The CDR3 is made up of 13 amino acids.

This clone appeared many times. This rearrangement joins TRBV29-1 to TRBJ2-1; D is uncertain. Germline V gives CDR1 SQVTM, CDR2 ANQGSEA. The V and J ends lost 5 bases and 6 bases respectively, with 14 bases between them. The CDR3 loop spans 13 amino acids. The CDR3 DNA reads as TGCAGCGTTAAGAAAAGACTTCGCAATGAGCAGTTCTTC. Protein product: CSVKKRLRNEQFF.

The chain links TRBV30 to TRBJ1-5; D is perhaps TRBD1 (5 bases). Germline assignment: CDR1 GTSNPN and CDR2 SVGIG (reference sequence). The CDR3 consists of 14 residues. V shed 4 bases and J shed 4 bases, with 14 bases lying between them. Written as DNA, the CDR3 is TGTGCCTGGACCCATCGGGGGGTGAATCAGCCCCAGCATTTT. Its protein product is CAWTHRGVNQPQHF.

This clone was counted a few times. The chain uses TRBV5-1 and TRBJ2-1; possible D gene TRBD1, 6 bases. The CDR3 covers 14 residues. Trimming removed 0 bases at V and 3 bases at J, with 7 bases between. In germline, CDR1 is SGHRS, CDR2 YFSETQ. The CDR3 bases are TGCGCCAGCAGCTTGGGAGGGGGCTACAATGAGCAGTTCTTC. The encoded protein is CASSLGGGYNEQFF. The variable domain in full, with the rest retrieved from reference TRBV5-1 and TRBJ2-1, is KAGVTQTPRYLIKTRGQQVTLSCSPISGHRSVSWYQQTPGQGLQFLFEYFSETQRNKGNFPGRFSGRQFSNSRSEMNVSTLELGDSALYLCASSLGGGYNEQFFGPGTRLTVL.

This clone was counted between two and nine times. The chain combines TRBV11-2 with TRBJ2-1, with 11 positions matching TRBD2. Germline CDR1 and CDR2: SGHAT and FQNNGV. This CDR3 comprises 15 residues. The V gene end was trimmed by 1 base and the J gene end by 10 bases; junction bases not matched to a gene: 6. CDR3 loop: CASSLAASGRSEQFF. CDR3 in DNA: TGTGCCAGCAGCTTAGCGGCTAGCGGGAGGTCGGAGCAGTTCTTC.

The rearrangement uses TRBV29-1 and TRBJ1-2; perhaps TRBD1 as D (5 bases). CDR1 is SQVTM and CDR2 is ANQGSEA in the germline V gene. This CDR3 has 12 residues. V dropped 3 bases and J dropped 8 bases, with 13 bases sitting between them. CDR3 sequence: CSVDVQGGGYTF. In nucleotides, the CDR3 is TGCAGCGTTGATGTCCAGGGTGGCGGCTACACCTTC.

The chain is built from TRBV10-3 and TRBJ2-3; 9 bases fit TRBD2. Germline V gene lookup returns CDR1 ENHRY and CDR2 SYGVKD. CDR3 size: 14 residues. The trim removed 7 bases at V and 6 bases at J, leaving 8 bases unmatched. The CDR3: CAINTAGGSDTQYF. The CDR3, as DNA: TGTGCCATCAATACCGCGGGGGGGTCCGATACGCAGTATTTT.

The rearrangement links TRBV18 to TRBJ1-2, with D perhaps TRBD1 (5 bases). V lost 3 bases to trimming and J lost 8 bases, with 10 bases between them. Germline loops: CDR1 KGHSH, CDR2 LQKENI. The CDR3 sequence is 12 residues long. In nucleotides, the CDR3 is TGTGCCAGCTCACCCCAGGGTCACGGCTACACCTTC. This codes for CASSPQGHGYTF.

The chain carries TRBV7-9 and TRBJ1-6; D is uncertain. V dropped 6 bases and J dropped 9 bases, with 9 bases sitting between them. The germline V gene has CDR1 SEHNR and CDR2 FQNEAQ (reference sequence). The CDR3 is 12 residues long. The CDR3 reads CASRRLSSPLHF. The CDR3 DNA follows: TGTGCCAGCAGGAGACTTTCTTCACCCCTCCACTTT.

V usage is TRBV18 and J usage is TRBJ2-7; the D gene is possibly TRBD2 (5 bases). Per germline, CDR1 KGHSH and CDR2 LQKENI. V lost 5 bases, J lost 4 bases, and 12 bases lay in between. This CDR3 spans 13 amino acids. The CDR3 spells CASSTTREYEQYF. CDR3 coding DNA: TGTGCCAGCTCAACCACTAGAGAGTACGAGCAGTACTTC.

The CDR3 loop is CASSLVAGATEQFF. In nucleotides, the CDR3 is TGTGCCAGCAGCTTGGTGGCGGGAGCGACTGAGCAGTTCTTC. This rearrangement joins TRBV5-4 to TRBJ2-1; TRBD2 agrees at 7 bases. This CDR3 comprises 14 residues. Unmatched junction bases numbered 6, after V lost 0 bases and J lost 9 bases. Per the germline V gene, CDR1 is SGHNT and CDR2 is YYREEE (reference sequence).

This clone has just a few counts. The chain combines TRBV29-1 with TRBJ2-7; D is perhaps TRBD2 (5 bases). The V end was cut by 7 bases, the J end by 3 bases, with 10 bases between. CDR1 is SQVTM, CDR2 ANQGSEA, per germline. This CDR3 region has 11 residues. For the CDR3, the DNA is TGCAGCGCGAGGGCCCACTACGAGCAGTACTTC. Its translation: CSARAHYEQYF.

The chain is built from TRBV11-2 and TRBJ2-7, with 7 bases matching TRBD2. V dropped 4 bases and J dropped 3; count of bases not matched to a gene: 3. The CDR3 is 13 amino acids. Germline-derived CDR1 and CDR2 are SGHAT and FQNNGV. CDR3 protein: CASSSASGYEQYF. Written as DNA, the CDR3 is TGTGCCAGCAGCTCCGCTAGCGGCTACGAGCAGTACTTC.

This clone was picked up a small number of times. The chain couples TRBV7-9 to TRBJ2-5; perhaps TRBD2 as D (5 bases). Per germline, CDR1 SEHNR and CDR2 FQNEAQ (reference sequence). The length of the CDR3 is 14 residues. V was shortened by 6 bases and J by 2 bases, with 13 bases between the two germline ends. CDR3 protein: CASSFESGQETQYF. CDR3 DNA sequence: TGTGCCAGCAGTTTCGAATCGGGGCAAGAGACCCAGTACTTC.

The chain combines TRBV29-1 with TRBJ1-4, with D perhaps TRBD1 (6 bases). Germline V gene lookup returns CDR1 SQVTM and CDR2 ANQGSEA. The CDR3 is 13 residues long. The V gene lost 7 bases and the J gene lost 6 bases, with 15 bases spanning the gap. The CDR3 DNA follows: TGCAGCGGGCGGGGGGCCGGGTATGAAAAACTGTTTTTT. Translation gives CSGRGAGYEKLFF. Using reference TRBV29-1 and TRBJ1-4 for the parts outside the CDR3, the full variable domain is SAVISQKPSRDICQRGTSLTIQCQVDSQVTMMFWYRQQPGQSLTLIATANQGSEATYESGFVIDKFPISRPNLTFSTLTVSNMSPEDSSIYLCSGRGAGYEKLFFGSGTQLSVL.

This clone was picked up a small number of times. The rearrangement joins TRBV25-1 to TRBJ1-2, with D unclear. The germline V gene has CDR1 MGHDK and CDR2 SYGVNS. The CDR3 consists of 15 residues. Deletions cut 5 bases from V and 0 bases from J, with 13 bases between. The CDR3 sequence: CASSPRTAANYGYTF. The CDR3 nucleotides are TGTGCCAGCAGTCCCCGAACAGCAGCTAACTATGGCTACACCTTC.

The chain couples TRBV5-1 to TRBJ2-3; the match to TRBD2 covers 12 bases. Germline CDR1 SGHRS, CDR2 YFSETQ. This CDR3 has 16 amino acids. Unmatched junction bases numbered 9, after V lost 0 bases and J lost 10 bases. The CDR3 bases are TGCGCCAGCAGCTTGGCTAGCGGGAGGGCCCTTTGGGCGCAGTATTTT. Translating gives CASSLASGRALWAQYF.